This passage covers 4 T cell receptor beta chains from one sample sequenced in a study of blood T cell repertoires in COVID-19. Sequenced by immunoSEQ multiplex PCR; TCRdb stores in-frame clones only, minus some. The sample records several thousand clones, 85% to 90% being singletons. Sequences were obtained from peripheral blood. These receptors all come from a woman between 50 and 59 years old with active or convalescent COVID-19.

This chain links TRBV19 with TRBJ2-7; the match to TRBD2 covers 9 bases. The V and J ends lost 5 bases and 3 bases, in that order; junction bases with no gene match: 11. Germline CDR1 reads LNHDA; CDR2 reads SQIVND (reference sequence). This CDR3 spans 16 amino acids. The CDR3 DNA reads as TGTGCCAGTAGTTCCCTTAGTGCTAGCGGGATCTACGAGCAGTACTTC. This sequence encodes CASSSLSASGIYEQYF. Drawing the rest from reference TRBV19 and TRBJ2-7, the complete variable domain is DGGITQSPKYLFRKEGQNVTLSCEQNLNHDAMYWYRQDPGQGLRLIYYSQIVNDFQKGDIAEGYSVSREKKESFPLTVTSAQKNPTAFYLCASSSLSASGIYEQYFGPGTRLTVT.

This chain joins TRBV19 and TRBJ2-2; TRBD1 is a possible D gene (5 bases). This CDR3 is 12 amino acids long. Per the germline V gene, CDR1 is LNHDA and CDR2 is SQIVND (reference sequence). The germline V and J ends were trimmed by 8 bases and 3 bases, with 7 bases remaining between them. CDR3 sequence: CASGQDTGELFF. The CDR3 nucleotides are TGTGCCAGTGGACAAGACACCGGGGAGCTGTTTTTT.

The gene calls are TRBV27 and TRBJ2-2, with D possibly TRBD2 on 5 matching bases. Germline CDR1 and CDR2: MNHEY and SMNVEV (reference sequence). The CDR3 runs to 15 residues. The V gene lost 6 bases and the J gene lost 0 bases, with 11 bases spanning the gap. This CDR3 is CASRLAAANTGELFF. The CDR3 nucleotides read TGTGCCAGCAGGCTAGCTGCCGCGAACACCGGGGAGCTGTTTTTT.

V and J are TRBV7-2 and TRBJ2-7; D is possibly TRBD1 (6 bases). The CDR3 has 14 amino acids. Trimming pared 4 bases from V and 4 bases from J, leaving 14 bases between. Germline loops: CDR1 SGHTA, CDR2 FQGNSA. CDR3 bases: TGTGCCAGCAGCTCGGACAGTGCACAATACGAGCAGTACTTC. The encoded protein is CASSSDSAQYEQYF.